Listed below are T cell receptor beta chains from one sample, sequenced in a study of cytomegalovirus exposure and HLA in healthy donors. The protocol was immunoSEQ multiplex PCR, while the TCRdb copy is restricted to in-frame clones and leaves out a portion. The sample holds roughly 140,000 clones, 85% to 90% seen once. The sample consisted of PBMCs. These receptors were collected from a woman younger than 30 in good health and CMV-seropositive. The conserved cysteine and the conserved F or W are not part of the CDR3 here. Each record gives: CDR3 length, V gene, J gene, CDR3 protein.

>15|TRBV27|TRBJ2-1
ASSLRRLAGTTSEQF
>15|TRBV2|TRBJ2-2
ASSEFSGVLNTGELF
>11|TRBV28|TRBJ2-7
ASSWGEGNEQY
>12|TRBV5-1|TRBJ2-1
ASSLQGPYNEQF
>12|TRBV9|TRBJ1-1
ASSVAGPGTEAF
>12|TRBV29-1|TRBJ2-7
SVEEAGGTYEQY
>14|TRBV4-2|TRBJ2-5
ASSQDDSGRSETQY
>11|TRBV18|TRBJ2-5
ASSPGYQETQY
>11|TRBV19|TRBJ2-7
ASSKNRDNEQY
>17|TRBV4-2|TRBJ2-5
ASSQEAGTSGRPQETQY
>9|TRBV10-1|TRBJ2-3
ASSVKDTQY
>13|TRBV11-3|TRBJ2-7
ASSGGTGTSYEQY
>11|TRBV5-8|TRBJ2-7
ASSLDRAYEQY
>17|TRBV9|TRBJ2-1
ASSVEAGGEAVSYNEQF
>9|TRBV2|TRBJ2-5
ASRESETQY
>15|TRBV4-3|TRBJ2-2
ASSQGEPGGYTGELF
>13|TRBV10-2|TRBJ2-7
ASSEMGRGGGEQY
>13|TRBV6-5|TRBJ1-1
ASSVQGGWNTEAF
>13|TRBV23-1|TRBJ1-2
ARKSRDRGPYGYT
>15|TRBV18|TRBJ1-4
ASSPPGRASTNEKLF
>14|TRBV4-3|TRBJ2-5
ASSQDYGAGDETQY
>12|TRBV15|TRBJ2-1
ATSRGGDGLKQF
>12|TRBV5-1|TRBJ2-7
ASRPTSGSYEQY
>12|TRBV6-5|TRBJ2-2
ASSYDRSTGELF
>11|TRBV11-3|TRBJ2-2
ASTDRNTGELF
>12|TRBV11-3|TRBJ2-7
ASSLVQGGGEQY
>18|TRBV7-8|TRBJ2-1
ASSFRLAGGPSLSYNEQF
>14|TRBV5-1|TRBJ1-4
ASSLTGQGVGEKLF
>14|TRBV7-9|TRBJ2-1
ASSLVPSGSYNEQF
>11|TRBV27|TRBJ2-7
ASSLGLAYEQY
>14|TRBV27|TRBJ2-7
ASSSETRDRYYEQY
>16|TRBV9|TRBJ2-1
ASSANQGSAVRNNEQF
>12|TRBV7-2|TRBJ2-7
ASSWGTGRSEQY
>15|TRBV4-2|TRBJ1-3
ASSPGTGFTSGNTIY
>9|TRBV20-1|TRBJ2-7
SVKRSYEQY
>12|TRBV5-6|TRBJ2-7
ASRLAGAGYEQY
>10|TRBV9|TRBJ1-2
ASSVAGGGYT
>13|TRBV15|TRBJ2-3
ATSRLAGITDTQY
>12|TRBV11-2|TRBJ2-5
ASSSTTGGETQY
>14|TRBV23-1|TRBJ1-3
ASSHSQSHSGNTIY
>13|TRBV7-9|TRBJ1-1
ASSKNTGLNTEAF
>14|TRBV30|TRBJ1-6
AWSVIPSSYNSPLH
>11|TRBV19|TRBJ1-5
ASRDRENQPQH
>12|TRBV18|TRBJ1-2
ASSHSDRVYGYT
>13|TRBV28|TRBJ2-7
ASSLWASGSYEQY
>12|TRBV11-3|TRBJ2-3
ASSLDTGVDTQY
>14|TRBV9|TRBJ2-3
ASSVEPSGRGDTQY
>12|TRBV7-9|TRBJ1-4
ASSKITGDEKLF